What follows are 8 T cell receptor beta chains derived from one specimen sequenced in a study of neoadjuvant anti-PD-1 for oral cavity cancer. Sequenced by immunoSEQ multiplex PCR; TCRdb stores in-frame clones only, minus some. The sample lists 12,000 to 15,000 clones; 55% to 75% were seen once. Sequences were derived from PBMCs, sampled before nivolumab (anti-PD-1) treatment. These receptors all stem from a person aged 40-85 years with oral cavity squamous cell carcinoma.

This chain links TRBV9 with TRBJ2-1; TRBD2 matches 9 bases. With V trimmed by 3 bases and J by 2 bases, 6 bases remained unmatched. There are 16 residues in the CDR3. Germline assignment: CDR1 SGDLS and CDR2 YYNGEE. CDR3: CASSGRPSGAYNEQFF. The CDR3 DNA sequence: TGTGCCAGCAGCGGAAGACCTAGCGGGGCCTACAATGAGCAGTTCTTC.

This clone was recorded a few times. The chain has TRBV28 and TRBJ1-1; 8 bases line up with TRBD1. CDR1 is MDHEN, CDR2 SYDVKM, per germline. This CDR3 is built from 17 residues. V lost 2 bases and J lost 0; bases outside the gene matches: 8. The CDR3 spells CASSLASRGLMNTEAFF. For the CDR3, the DNA is TGTGCCAGCAGTTTAGCTAGCAGGGGGCTGATGAACACTGAAGCTTTCTTT.

V usage is TRBV2 and J usage is TRBJ1-2; 9 bases align to TRBD1. Per the germline V gene, CDR1 is SNHLY and CDR2 is FYNNEI. The CDR3 consists of 14 residues. The ends lost 5 bases at V and 0 bases at J; junction bases unmatched: 1. The CDR3, as DNA: TGTGCCAGCAGTAGACAGGGGGCTAACTATGGCTACACCTTC. Protein: CASSRQGANYGYTF. The full variable domain, its missing parts supplied by reference TRBV2 and TRBJ1-2, is EPEVTQTPSHQVTQMGQEVILRCVPISNHLYFYWYRQILGQKVEFLVSFYNNEISEKSEIFDDQFSVERPDGSNFTLKIRSTKLEDSAMYFCASSRQGANYGYTFGSGTRLTVV.

This chain uses TRBV4-1 with TRBJ2-2; the D call may be TRBD1 or TRBD2 (7 bases each). Germline V gene lookup returns CDR1 MGHRA and CDR2 YSYEKL. V was shortened by 3 bases and J by 6 bases, with 20 bases between the two germline ends. This CDR3 contains 17 residues. The CDR3, as DNA: TGCGCCAGCAGCCACGGGGGGTTACAGGGGTCGGCCGGGGAGCTGTTTTTT. Its translation is CASSHGGLQGSAGELFF.

The gene calls are TRBV6-5 and TRBJ1-6; 7 nucleotides match TRBD1. The germline V gene has CDR1 MNHEY and CDR2 SVGAGI. This CDR3 is built from 15 residues. After removal of 2 bases from V and 6 bases from J, the junction contained 4 bases not matched to a gene. The CDR3 region is CASSYGTVRNSPLHF. CDR3 DNA sequence: TGTGCCAGCAGTTACGGGACAGTCCGTAATTCACCCCTCCACTTT.

The chain has TRBV9 and TRBJ2-1, with D perhaps matching TRBD2 (7 bases). Trimming cost V 4 bases and J 5 bases, with 22 bases left between them. CDR3 length equals 17 residues. The germline CDR1 and CDR2 sequences are SGDLS and YYNGEE. The CDR3 region is CASSLSPVWGGHNEQFF. In DNA form, the CDR3 reads TGTGCCAGCAGCCTCTCCCCCGTCTGGGGGGGGCACAATGAGCAGTTCTTC.

V gene TRBV28 combines with J gene TRBJ1-5; D remains unclear. This CDR3 has 11 amino acids. Germline-derived CDR1 and CDR2 are MDHEN and SYDVKM. V shed 9 bases and J shed 1 base, with 4 bases lying between them. For the CDR3, the DNA is TGTGCCAGTAGAAGCAATCAGCCCCAGCATTTT. This gives the protein CASRSNQPQHF.

This clone was detected only once. This chain connects TRBV28 to TRBJ1-4; D gene unclear. The CDR3 runs 16 residues. Trimming took off 7 bases at V and 2 bases at J, with 17 bases between the two ends. CDR1 is MDHEN and CDR2 is SYDVKM in the germline V gene. The CDR3 bases are TGTGCCAGCACCGCCCTAGGTGGAGGGACTAATGAAAAACTGTTTTTT. Translation gives CASTALGGGTNEKLFF.